Shown below are 13 T cell receptor beta chains from a single sample sequenced in a study of identical twins. TCRdb called the 5' RACE reads again in MiXCR, with one record for every CDR3 protein. The table has fewer than 900,000 distinct CDR3 sequences, around 20% seen once. Another study also made use of these data, one on T cells expressing NK-cell markers.

What was sequenced was PBMCs. The source of these receptors is a woman younger than 30 in good health.

This clonotype was observed a handful of times. The chain has TRBV5-5 and TRBJ2-4, with D possibly called TRBD1 or TRBD2 (5 bases each). The CDR3 has 12 residues. The germline V gene has CDR1 SGHKS and CDR2 YYEKEE (reference sequence). V was trimmed by 3 bases and J by 9 bases, leaving 10 bases between them. Here the CDR3 DNA reads TGTGCCAGCAGCTGGGGGTCAGGCATTCAGTACTTC. This codes for CASSWGSGIQYF.

This clonotype was seen a few times. This chain links TRBV7-2 with TRBJ1-1; D might be TRBD1 (5 bases). Trimming shortened V by 0 bases and J by 3 bases, and 8 bases separated the two germline ends. Germline assignment: CDR1 SGHTA and CDR2 FQGNSA. CDR3 length: 14 amino acids. The CDR3, as DNA: TGTGCCAGCAGCTTAGCAGGGACGGACACTGAAGCTTTCTTT. Translating it yields CASSLAGTDTEAFF.

V usage is TRBV10-2 and J usage is TRBJ1-1; D not resolved. This CDR3 comprises 14 residues. The ends were cut back, 2 bases at V and 0 bases at J, with 7 bases in the middle. Germline CDR1 reads WSHSY; CDR2 reads SAAADI. The CDR3 reads CASSERPVNTEAFF. CDR3 coding DNA: TGCGCCAGCAGTGAGAGGCCTGTGAACACTGAAGCTTTCTTT.

The CDR3 region is CAISRQGTGTSDTQYF. The CDR3 nucleotides are TGTGCCATCTCTCGGCAAGGGACAGGGACATCAGATACGCAGTATTTT. This sequence joins TRBV10-3 and TRBJ2-3; 9 nucleotides line up with TRBD1. Unmatched junction bases numbered 13, after V lost 8 bases and J lost 4 bases. CDR1 ENHRY and CDR2 SYGVKD come from the germline V gene. The CDR3 length is 16 residues.

This clonotype has a handful of counts. The rearrangement joins TRBV5-1 to TRBJ2-6, with D uncertain. The germline V and J ends were trimmed by 0 bases and 0 bases, with 7 bases remaining between them. Germline V gene sequence: CDR1 SGHRS, CDR2 YFSETQ. This CDR3 region has 16 residues. CDR3 coding DNA: TGCGCCAGCAGCTTGGCCCAATCCTCTGGGGCCAACGTCCTGACTTTC. This sequence encodes CASSLAQSSGANVLTF.

CDR3 coding DNA: TGTGCCACTAGCGGGGACGGGGGTGAGCAGTTCTTC. Its protein is CATSGDGGEQFF. V and J are TRBV6-2 or TRBV6-3 and TRBJ2-1; TRBD2 matches at 9 bases. V shed 10 bases, J shed 9 bases, and the junction held 7 bases outside the gene matches. Germline V gives CDR1 MNHEY, CDR2 SVGEGT. This CDR3 region has 12 residues.

Here the CDR3 DNA reads TGCGCCAGCAGCTTGGGATTCGGAGCGGGGGGACGCACAGATACGCAGTATTTT. Residues: CASSLGFGAGGRTDTQYF. The chain recombines TRBV5-1 with TRBJ2-3, with 9 bases fitting TRBD2. From germline, CDR1 is SGHRS and CDR2 YFSETQ. V shed 0 bases, J shed 1 base, and the junction held 9 bases outside the gene matches. This CDR3 is 18 amino acids long.

This clonotype has only a few counts. The CDR3 spells CASRMPGTGFEQYF. As DNA, the CDR3 is TGTGCCAGCAGAATGCCCGGGACAGGGTTCGAGCAGTACTTC. The chain links TRBV12-3 or TRBV12-4 to TRBJ2-7; 9 nucleotides line up with TRBD1. V shed 6 bases and J 6 bases; nucleotides not matched to a gene: 9. The CDR3 is 14 amino acids.

This clonotype was found many times. The rearrangement uses TRBV29-1 and TRBJ2-1; D perhaps matches TRBD2 (5 bases). Germline lookup yields CDR1 SQVTM and CDR2 ANQGSEA. The length of the CDR3 is 15 residues. V lost 5 bases and J lost 0, with 14 bases in between. CDR3 coding DNA: TGCAGCGTTCCGGGAACCCGTCGCTCCTACAATGAGCAGTTCTTC. Protein product: CSVPGTRRSYNEQFF.

This clonotype was seen only a few times. The chain uses TRBV20-1 and TRBJ1-5; D call uncertain. The CDR3 consists of 14 residues. Per the germline V gene, CDR1 is DFQATT and CDR2 is SNEGSKA (reference sequence). V dropped 0 bases and J dropped 0 bases, with 6 bases sitting between them. CDR3 sequence reads: CSARETYSNQPQHF. Written as DNA, the CDR3 is TGCAGTGCTAGAGAAACCTATAGCAATCAGCCCCAGCATTTT.

At least ten counts were recorded for this clonotype. The rearrangement uses TRBV20-1 and TRBJ2-1; TRBD2 might be the D (6 bases). V lost 5 bases and J lost 2, with 7 bases in between. The CDR3 sequence is 12 residues long. The germline V gene has CDR1 DFQATT and CDR2 SNEGSKA (reference sequence). Here the CDR3 DNA reads TGCAGTGCTGGGAGGACCTACAATGAGCAGTTCTTC. Residues: CSAGRTYNEQFF.

A few counts support this clonotype. The chain joins TRBV10-2 to TRBJ2-1, with no clear D. This CDR3 has 14 residues. Per the germline V gene, CDR1 is WSHSY and CDR2 is SAAADI. V was trimmed by 4 bases and J by 7 bases, leaving 14 bases between them. This chain's CDR3 is CASSVNPRQNEQFF. The CDR3 nucleotides read TGCGCCAGCAGTGTTAACCCAAGGCAAAATGAGCAGTTCTTC.

This clonotype is deemed medium-sized. The chain links TRBV20-1 to TRBJ2-1; 11 bases are shared with TRBD2. Germline lookup yields CDR1 DFQATT and CDR2 SNEGSKA (reference sequence). The trim removed 4 bases at V and 10 bases at J, leaving 3 bases unmatched. The CDR3 contains 12 residues. The CDR3 loop is CSATLAGEEQFF. The CDR3 nucleotides are TGCAGTGCTACACTAGCGGGAGAAGAGCAGTTCTTC.